This T cell receptor beta chain comes out of a study of T cells in Graves' hyperthyroidism and ophthalmopathy. Reasons for excluding patients were uncontrolled infection, other autoimmune disease, pregnancy or lactation. Amplified TCR beta CDR3 regions derived from RNA transcripts. HTBI primers were employed in a first-round RT-PCR of the TCR CDR3. One entry per CDR3 protein, called by TCRdb with MiXCR from the multiplex PCR reads. Among 450,000 to 650,000 distinct CDR3 sequences listed, over 12% were seen once. There are many counts of this clonotype. Sequenced sample: blood. The receptor was isolated from a woman under 30 with Graves' ophthalmopathy.

The CDR3 region has the DNA TGTGCCAGCAGCTTACGAGAAAAACTGTTTTTT. Amino acids: CASSLREKLFF. The rearrangement links TRBV7-9 to TRBJ1-4; D is uncertain. In germline, CDR1 is SEHNR, CDR2 FQNEAQ (reference sequence). This CDR3 comprises 11 residues. Trimming removed 2 bases at V and 8 bases at J, with 3 bases between.